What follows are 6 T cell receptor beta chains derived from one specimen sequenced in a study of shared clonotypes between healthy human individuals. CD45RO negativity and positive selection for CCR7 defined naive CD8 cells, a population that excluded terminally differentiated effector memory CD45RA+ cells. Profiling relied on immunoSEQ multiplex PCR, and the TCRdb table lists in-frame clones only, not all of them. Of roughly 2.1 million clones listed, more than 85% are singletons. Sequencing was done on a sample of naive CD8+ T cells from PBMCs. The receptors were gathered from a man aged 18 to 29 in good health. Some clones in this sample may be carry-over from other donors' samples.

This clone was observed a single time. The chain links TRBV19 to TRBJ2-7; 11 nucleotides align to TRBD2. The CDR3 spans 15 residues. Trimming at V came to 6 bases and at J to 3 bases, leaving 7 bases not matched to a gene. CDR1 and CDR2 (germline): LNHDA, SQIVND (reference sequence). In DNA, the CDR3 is TGTGCCAGTAGCCCTACTAGCGGGAGTATCTACGAGCAGTACTTC. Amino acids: CASSPTSGSIYEQYF.

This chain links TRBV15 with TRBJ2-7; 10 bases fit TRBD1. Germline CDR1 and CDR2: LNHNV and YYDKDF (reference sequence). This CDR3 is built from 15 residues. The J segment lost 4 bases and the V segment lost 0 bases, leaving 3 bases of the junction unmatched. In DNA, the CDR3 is TGTGCCACCAGCAGAGAAAGGACAGGGGGATACGAGCAGTACTTC. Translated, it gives CATSRERTGGYEQYF.

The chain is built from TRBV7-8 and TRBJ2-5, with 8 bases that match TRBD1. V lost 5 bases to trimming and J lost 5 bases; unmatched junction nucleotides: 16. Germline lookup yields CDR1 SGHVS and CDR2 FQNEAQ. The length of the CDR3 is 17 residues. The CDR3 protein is CASSISLDREEGETQYF. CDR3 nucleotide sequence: TGTGCCAGCAGCATATCACTGGACAGGGAGGAAGGGGAGACCCAGTACTTC.

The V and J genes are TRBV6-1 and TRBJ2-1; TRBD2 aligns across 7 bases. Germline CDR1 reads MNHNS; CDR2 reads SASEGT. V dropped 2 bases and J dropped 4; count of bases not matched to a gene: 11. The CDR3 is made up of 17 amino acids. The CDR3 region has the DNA TGTGCCAGCAGTGAAAGTCGGGGGGTCCGTCCGTACAATGAGCAGTTCTTC. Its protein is CASSESRGVRPYNEQFF.

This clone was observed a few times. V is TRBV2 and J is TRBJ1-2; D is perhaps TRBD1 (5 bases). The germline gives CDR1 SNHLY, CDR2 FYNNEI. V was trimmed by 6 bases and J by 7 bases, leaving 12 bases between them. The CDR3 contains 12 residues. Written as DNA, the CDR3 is TGTGCCAGCAGGGCTCAAAGGGGTGGCTACACCTTC. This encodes CASRAQRGGYTF.

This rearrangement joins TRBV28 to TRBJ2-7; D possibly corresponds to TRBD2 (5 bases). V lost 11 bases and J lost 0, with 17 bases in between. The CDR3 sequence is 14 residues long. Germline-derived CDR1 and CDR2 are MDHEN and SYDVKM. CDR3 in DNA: TGTGCCGGAGCAAGGAGGAGTAGCTCCTACGAGCAGTACTTC. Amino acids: CAGARRSSSYEQYF.